Below are 30 T cell receptor beta chains sequenced from a single sample in a study of blood T cell repertoires in COVID-19. The method was immunoSEQ multiplex PCR; TCRdb's version includes in-frame clones alone and lacks a portion of them. The table includes 110,000 to 150,000 clones, roughly 80% detected once. Sequencing input: PBMCs or T cells enriched from blood (not recorded which). Source of these receptors: a man aged 50-59 years who had recovered from COVID-19.

The chain joins TRBV6-1 to TRBJ2-2; possibly TRBD1 for D (5 bases). The CDR3 spans 14 residues. Trimming took off 1 base at V and 5 bases at J, with 8 bases between the two ends. Germline V gives CDR1 MNHNS, CDR2 SASEGT. The CDR3 bases are TGTGCCAGCAGTGAAGTGGCAGGGACCGGGGAGCTGTTTTTT. Protein product: CASSEVAGTGELFF.

CDR3 in DNA: TGTGCCAGCAGTTGGAGCACCGGGGAGCTGTTTTTT. Its protein is CASSWSTGELFF. The chain couples TRBV7-9 to TRBJ2-2; D call uncertain. The length of the CDR3 is 12 residues. CDR1 and CDR2 (germline): SEHNR, FQNEAQ (reference sequence). V shed 6 bases and J shed 4 bases, with 6 bases lying between them.

The chain joins TRBV2 to TRBJ2-2, with D possibly TRBD1 on 7 matching bases. With 8 bases removed from V and 6 bases from J, the gap between germline ends came to 16 bases. Germline-derived CDR1 and CDR2 are SNHLY and FYNNEI. There are 14 residues in the CDR3. The CDR3: CASWRDSVAGELFF. CDR3 in DNA: TGTGCCAGCTGGAGGGACAGTGTGGCCGGGGAGCTGTTTTTT.

The chain carries TRBV29-1 and TRBJ2-7, with D possibly being TRBD1 (6 bases). The germline V and J ends were trimmed by 6 bases and 3 bases, with 12 bases remaining between them. Germline V gives CDR1 SQVTM, CDR2 ANQGSEA. The CDR3 loop spans 12 amino acids. In DNA form, the CDR3 reads TGCAGCGTACAGGGAAAAGGCTACGAGCAGTACTTC. The encoded protein is CSVQGKGYEQYF.

The chain carries TRBV4-3 and TRBJ1-4; D possibly corresponds to TRBD1 (6 bases). This CDR3 comprises 15 residues. With 0 bases removed from V and 7 bases from J, the gap between germline ends came to 12 bases. In germline, CDR1 is LGHNA, CDR2 YSLEER. CDR3 nucleotides: TGCGCCAGCAGCCAAGAGGCCAGGGGTGGTGAAAAACTGTTTTTT. It is translated as CASSQEARGGEKLFF.

The rearrangement joins TRBV7-9 to TRBJ2-7; weak D call: TRBD2 (6 bases). Germline CDR1 reads SEHNR; CDR2 reads FQNEAQ (reference sequence). The CDR3 has 16 residues. With 5 bases removed from V and 1 base from J, the gap between germline ends came to 18 bases. The CDR3 loop reads CASSRSQGLLSYEQYF. Here the CDR3 DNA reads TGTGCCAGCAGCCGGTCGCAGGGACTCCTTTCCTACGAGCAGTACTTC.

The V and J genes are TRBV3-1 (or the pseudogene TRBV3-2) and TRBJ2-3; tentatively, D is TRBD2 (6 bases). Per the germline V gene, CDR1 is LGHDT and CDR2 is YNNKEL (reference sequence). The length of the CDR3 is 11 residues. The V end lost 6 bases, the J end lost 5 bases, and 6 bases lay between the germline ends. The CDR3 DNA reads TGTGCCAGCAGGGGGGGAGATACGCAGTATTTT. Translating it yields CASRGGDTQYF.

The chain couples TRBV19 to TRBJ2-1, with 10 bases lining up with TRBD2. Germline V gives CDR1 LNHDA, CDR2 SQIVND (reference sequence). V was clipped by 6 bases and J by 3 bases; unmatched bases: 8. The CDR3 is 16 amino acids. CDR3 coding DNA: TGTGCCAGTAGCCGCGAGGCTAGCGGGAGCTACAATGAGCAGTTCTTC. Translating it yields CASSREASGSYNEQFF.

This chain links TRBV5-1 with TRBJ1-1, with D possibly matching TRBD1 (6 bases). CDR1 and CDR2 from the germline V gene are SGHRS and YFSETQ. The germline V and J ends were trimmed by 4 bases and 4 bases, with 11 bases remaining between them. The CDR3 has 13 amino acids. The CDR3 spells CASSPRGGTEAFF. In nucleotides, the CDR3 is TGCGCCAGCAGCCCCAGGGGTGGCACTGAAGCTTTCTTT.

The CDR3 DNA sequence: TGTGCCAGCAGTAAGGGAGGGGTGGGGCAGCCCCAGCATTTT. Protein: CASSKGGVGQPQHF. V is TRBV7-9 and J is TRBJ1-5; possible D gene TRBD1, 5 bases. The CDR3 is 14 residues long. V lost 6 bases, J lost 7 bases, and 16 bases lay in between. The germline V gene has CDR1 SEHNR and CDR2 FQNEAQ (reference sequence). The whole variable domain, remainder taken from reference TRBV7-9 and TRBJ1-5, is DTGVSQNPRHKITKRGQNVTFRCDPISEHNRLYWYRQTLGQGPEFLTYFQNEAQLEKSRLLSDRFSAERPKGSFSTLEIQRTEQGDSAMYLCASSKGGVGQPQHFGDGTRLSIL.

The chain carries TRBV21-1 and TRBJ1-1; whether TRBD1, the table's D call, matches the DNA was not checked. TRBV21-1 is annotated as a pseudogene. This CDR3 comprises 16 residues. The CDR3: CASSKDRGPMNTEAFF. In DNA, the CDR3 is TGTGCCAGCAGCAAGGACAGGGGACCCATGAACACTGAAGCTTTCTTT.

The chain recombines TRBV19 with TRBJ2-5; 7 nucleotides match TRBD1. V lost 3 bases and J lost 0; bases outside the gene matches: 1. Germline lookup yields CDR1 LNHDA and CDR2 SQIVND (reference sequence). This CDR3 is 14 amino acids long. The DNA for the CDR3 is TGTGCCAGTAGTATGGGGACAGACCAAGAGACCCAGTACTTC. Translation: CASSMGTDQETQYF.

The chain is built from TRBV10-3 and TRBJ2-3, with 9 positions matching TRBD2. In germline, CDR1 is ENHRY, CDR2 SYGVKD. V shed 3 bases and J 1 base; nucleotides not matched to a gene: 11. The CDR3 spans 18 residues. Written as DNA, the CDR3 is TGTGCCATCAGTGACCTCCAAAGTACTAGCGGGCGCACAGATACGCAGTATTTT. Translating gives CAISDLQSTSGRTDTQYF.

The V and J genes are TRBV7-9 and TRBJ1-6, with a tentative D call TRBD1 (6 bases). The CDR3 sequence is 16 residues long. The germline V gene encodes CDR1 SEHNR and CDR2 FQNEAQ (reference sequence). Trimming removed 5 bases at V and 0 bases at J, with 11 bases between. CDR3: CASSRLTGSYNSPLHF. The CDR3 DNA reads TGTGCCAGCAGCCGCCTGACAGGCTCCTATAATTCACCCCTCCACTTT. Filled out from reference TRBV7-9 and TRBJ1-6, the complete variable domain reads DTGVSQNPRHKITKRGQNVTFRCDPISEHNRLYWYRQTLGQGPEFLTYFQNEAQLEKSRLLSDRFSAERPKGSFSTLEIQRTEQGDSAMYLCASSRLTGSYNSPLHFGNGTRLTVT.

This chain uses TRBV11-2 with TRBJ1-4; TRBD1 matches at 9 bases. J lost 5 bases, V lost 5 bases, and 6 bases had no gene match. Per the germline V gene, CDR1 is SGHAT and CDR2 is FQNNGV. The CDR3 extends over 15 amino acids. Written as DNA, the CDR3 is TGTGCCAGCAGCATTCGACAGGGGGGGAATGAAAAACTGTTTTTT. Protein product: CASSIRQGGNEKLFF.

The chain uses TRBV28 and TRBJ1-4; D perhaps matches TRBD1 (5 bases). The CDR3 spans 16 residues. Germline assignment: CDR1 MDHEN and CDR2 SYDVKM. V was pared by 9 bases and J by 2 bases, with 19 bases between. This CDR3 reads CASTDLTAGTNEKLFF. CDR3 sequence (DNA): TGTGCCAGTACCGACCTCACCGCAGGGACTAATGAAAAACTGTTTTTT.

The V call is TRBV7-2, the J call TRBJ2-6; 7 positions agree with TRBD1. This CDR3 region has 16 residues. Germline lookup yields CDR1 SGHTA and CDR2 FQGNSA. V lost 5 bases to trimming and J lost 1 base; unmatched junction nucleotides: 5. The CDR3 reads CASSPRQGSGANVLTF. CDR3 nucleotides: TGTGCCAGCAGCCCCCGACAGGGATCTGGGGCCAACGTCCTGACTTTC.

This chain uses TRBV10-1 with TRBJ2-7, with D possibly matching TRBD2 (6 bases). The CDR3 has 14 amino acids. Between the trimmed V and J ends, which lost 3 bases and 3 bases, there was a span of 12 bases. Germline CDR1 reads WNHNN; CDR2 reads SYGVQD (reference sequence). CDR3 nucleotides: TGCGCCAGCAGTGACGGGGGTATGGGCTACGAGCAGTACTTC. Amino acid sequence: CASSDGGMGYEQYF.

The chain is built from TRBV6-4 and TRBJ1-3, with 9 positions matching TRBD1. Germline V gene sequence: CDR1 MRHNA, CDR2 SNTAGT. Losses at the gene ends were 4 bases for V and 0 bases for J; bases not matched to a gene: 1. CDR3 size: 15 residues. CDR3 residues: CASSGGQGSGNTIYF. The CDR3 DNA is TGTGCCAGCAGTGGGGGACAGGGCTCTGGAAACACCATATATTTT.

The chain carries TRBV6-5 and TRBJ1-5, with TRBD1 matching 9 bases. The ends lost 7 bases at V and 3 bases at J; junction bases unmatched: 4. This CDR3 has 14 residues. The germline gives CDR1 MNHEY, CDR2 SVGAGI. CDR3 residues: CASKGQGINQPQHF. For the CDR3, the DNA is TGTGCCAGCAAAGGACAGGGGATCAATCAGCCCCAGCATTTT.

This sequence joins TRBV4-3 and TRBJ2-7; D is ambiguous. The V end was cut by 0 bases, the J end by 3 bases, with 12 bases between. Per germline, CDR1 LGHNA and CDR2 YSLEER. The length of the CDR3 is 15 residues. Written as DNA, the CDR3 is TGCGCCAGCAGCCAAGAGGGCAGGTCTCTCTACGAGCAGTACTTC. It translates to CASSQEGRSLYEQYF.

CDR3 in DNA: TGTGCCAGCAGCAAAGAACACAGCCTGAACTATGGCTACACCTTC. This translates into CASSKEHSLNYGYTF. This chain joins TRBV21-1 and TRBJ1-2; the table's D call, TRBD1, was not checked against the DNA. TRBV21-1 is classified as a pseudogene. The CDR3 length is 15 residues.

This clone showed up just once. The chain has TRBV4-2 and TRBJ1-1; 10 bases line up with TRBD1. The CDR3 loop spans 15 amino acids. V shed 0 bases, J shed 5 bases, and the junction held 3 bases outside the gene matches. In germline, CDR1 is LGHNA, CDR2 YNFKEQ. This chain's CDR3 is CASSQERTGGTEAFF. CDR3 nucleotide sequence: TGTGCCAGCAGCCAAGAAAGGACAGGGGGGACTGAAGCTTTCTTT.

The chain combines TRBV7-3 with TRBJ2-7, with D possibly being TRBD1 (5 bases). CDR3 length: 16 residues. Germline V gene data show CDR1 as SGHTA and CDR2 as FQGTGA. Trimming took off 1 base at V and 3 bases at J, with 16 bases between the two ends. CDR3 sequence reads: CASSLSWTQTIYEQYF. CDR3 sequence (DNA): TGTGCCAGCAGCTTAAGCTGGACACAAACAATCTACGAGCAGTACTTC.

The chain uses TRBV29-1 and TRBJ2-2, with a weak D call TRBD1 (6 bases). Trimming took 5 bases from V and 3 from J, leaving 13 bases between them. Germline V lookup: CDR1 SQVTM, CDR2 ANQGSEA. The length of the CDR3 is 14 residues. The CDR3 spells CSVTEQGHTGELFF. CDR3 bases: TGCAGCGTTACTGAACAGGGACACACCGGGGAGCTGTTTTTT.

The V and J genes are TRBV19 and TRBJ1-4; TRBD1 agrees at 9 bases. J lost 8 bases, V lost 3 bases, and 4 bases had no gene match. The CDR3 spans 14 residues. Germline V gene sequence: CDR1 LNHDA, CDR2 SQIVND (reference sequence). Here the CDR3 reads CASSMGQGREKLFF. The CDR3 coding sequence is TGTGCCAGTAGTATGGGACAGGGTCGCGAAAAACTGTTTTTT.

In this sample, this clone turned up once. This chain connects TRBV29-1 to TRBJ2-7, with 9 bases aligning to TRBD1. The CDR3 has 14 residues. With 4 bases clipped from V and 9 bases from J, the junction kept 13 bases outside the gene matches. Germline V gene lookup returns CDR1 SQVTM and CDR2 ANQGSEA. CDR3 sequence (DNA): TGCAGCGTTGCGGTCGTCGGACAGGGGAGCGGGCAGTACTTC. Translated: CSVAVVGQGSGQYF.

The V and J genes are TRBV15 and TRBJ1-1; 8 bases map to TRBD1. CDR3 size: 15 residues. J was trimmed by 7 bases and V by 0 bases; bases with no gene match: 7. CDR1 and CDR2 (germline): LNHNV, YYDKDF (reference sequence). The CDR3 spells CATSRDRGTGIEAFF. Written as DNA, the CDR3 is TGTGCCACCAGCAGAGATAGAGGGACAGGTATTGAAGCTTTCTTT.

The chain joins TRBV9 to TRBJ1-6; TRBD1 aligns across 7 bases. Germline CDR1 SGDLS, CDR2 YYNGEE. Unmatched junction bases numbered 11, after V lost 3 bases and J lost 2 bases. The CDR3 sequence is 18 residues long. In nucleotides, the CDR3 is TGTGCCAGCAGCGACCGGACAGGCAACGGCCCCTATAATTCACCCCTCCACTTT. Residues: CASSDRTGNGPYNSPLHF.

The V gene is TRBV6-1, the J gene TRBJ1-2, with 7 positions matching TRBD1. J was trimmed by 4 bases and V by 5 bases; bases with no gene match: 10. The CDR3 loop spans 15 amino acids. Germline V gene sequence: CDR1 MNHNS, CDR2 SASEGT. In DNA, the CDR3 is TGTGCCAGCAGTTTCCTCGGACAGGAAACCTATGGCTACACCTTC. This encodes CASSFLGQETYGYTF.